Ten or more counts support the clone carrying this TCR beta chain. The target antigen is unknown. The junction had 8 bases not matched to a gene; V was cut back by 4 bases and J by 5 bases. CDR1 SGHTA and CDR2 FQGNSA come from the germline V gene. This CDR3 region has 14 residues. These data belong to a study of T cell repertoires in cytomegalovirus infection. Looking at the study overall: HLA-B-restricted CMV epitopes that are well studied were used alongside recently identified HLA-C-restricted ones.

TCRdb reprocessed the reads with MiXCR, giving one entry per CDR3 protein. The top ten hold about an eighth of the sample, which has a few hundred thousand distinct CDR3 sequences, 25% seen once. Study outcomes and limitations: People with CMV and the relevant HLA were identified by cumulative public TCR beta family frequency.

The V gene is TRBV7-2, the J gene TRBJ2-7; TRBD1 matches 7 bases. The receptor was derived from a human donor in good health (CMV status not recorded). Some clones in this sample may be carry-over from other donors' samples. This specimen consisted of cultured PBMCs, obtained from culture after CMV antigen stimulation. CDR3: CASSWAGTVDEQYF. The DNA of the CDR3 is TGTGCCAGCAGCTGGGCCGGGACAGTCGACGAGCAGTACTTC. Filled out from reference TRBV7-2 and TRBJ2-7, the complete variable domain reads GAGVSQSPSNKVTEKGKDVELRCDPISGHTALYWYRQSLGQGLEFLIYFQGNSAPDKSGLPSDRFSAERTGGSVSTLTIQRTQQEDSAVYLCASSWAGTVDEQYFGPGTRLTVT.